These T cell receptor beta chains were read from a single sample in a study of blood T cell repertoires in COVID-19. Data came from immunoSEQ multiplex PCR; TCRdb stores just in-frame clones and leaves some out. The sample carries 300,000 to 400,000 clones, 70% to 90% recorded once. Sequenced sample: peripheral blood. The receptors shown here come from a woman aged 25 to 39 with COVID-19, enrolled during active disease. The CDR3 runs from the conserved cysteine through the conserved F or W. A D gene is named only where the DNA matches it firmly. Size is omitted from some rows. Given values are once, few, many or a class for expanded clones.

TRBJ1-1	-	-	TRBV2	TGTGCCAGCGAAGGGGGCACTGAAGCTTTCTTT	CASEGGTEAFF
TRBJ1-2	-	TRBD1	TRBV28	TGTGCCAGCAGCCCGACAGGGAAGGGCTATGGCTACACCTTC	CASSPTGKGYGYTF
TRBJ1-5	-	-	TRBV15	TGTGCCACCAGCAGAGAGGGGGCGGCTAGCAATCAGCCCCAGCATTTT	CATSREGAASNQPQHF
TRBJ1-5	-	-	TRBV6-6	TGTGCCAGCAGGGGACTGCGGAATCAGCCCCAGCATTTT	CASRGLRNQPQHF
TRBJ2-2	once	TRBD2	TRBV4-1	TGCGCCAGCAGCCAAGGGGCAGAGCGGGGGACCGGGGAGCTGTTTTTT	CASSQGAERGTGELFF
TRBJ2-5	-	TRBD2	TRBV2	TGTGCCAGCAGGGAAGCTAGCGGGACTGAGACCCAGTACTTC	CASREASGTETQYF
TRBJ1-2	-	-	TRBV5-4	TGTGCCAGCAGCTTGTTTGACACTTTTAACTATGGCTACACCTTC	CASSLFDTFNYGYTF
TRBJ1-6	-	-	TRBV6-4	TGTGCCAGCATGCTGGATAGGAGCTCCTATAATTCACCCCTCCACTTT	CASMLDRSSYNSPLHF
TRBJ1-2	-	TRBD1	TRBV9	TGTGCCAGCAGCGTCGGGACAGACACCAATGGCTACACCTTC	CASSVGTDTNGYTF
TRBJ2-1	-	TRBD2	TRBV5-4	TGTGCCAGCAGCTTGAAGGCGGGACTAGCTACGAATGAGCAGTTCTTC	CASSLKAGLATNEQFF
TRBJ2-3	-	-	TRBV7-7	TGTGCTAGCAGCCCGGGACTTACAGATACGCAGTATTTT	CASSPGLTDTQYF
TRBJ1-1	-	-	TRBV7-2	TGTGCCAGCAGCCCAAACGGTCCGATGAACACTGAAGCTTTCTTT	CASSPNGPMNTEAFF
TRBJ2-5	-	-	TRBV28	TGTGCCAGCAGTTTAATGGGAGAGCAAGAGACCCAGTACTTC	CASSLMGEQETQYF
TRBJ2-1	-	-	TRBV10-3	TGTGCCATCAGTGGCGGCGGGGCGGGCGGGGCCTACAATGAGCAGTTCTTC	CAISGGGAGGAYNEQFF
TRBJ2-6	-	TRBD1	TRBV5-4	TGTGCCAGCAGCACCCCGCGACAGGGGTTATCTGGGGCCAACGTCCTGACTTTC	CASSTPRQGLSGANVLTF
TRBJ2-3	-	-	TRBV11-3	TGTGCCAGCAGCTTAGAAGGCCGGGAGATCGCAGATACGCAGTATTTT	CASSLEGREIADTQYF
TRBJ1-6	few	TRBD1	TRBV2	TGTGCCAGCAGCCAGAGAGGGACAGAGACGAATTCACCCCTCCACTTT	CASSQRGTETNSPLHF
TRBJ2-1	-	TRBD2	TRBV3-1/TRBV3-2	TGTGCCAGCAGCCAAGAAGGACTAGCGGGCGATGAGCAGTTCTTC	CASSQEGLAGDEQFF
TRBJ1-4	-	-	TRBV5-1	TGCGCCAGCAGCAATAACAGGGTCTCCGAAAAACTGTTTTTT	CASSNNRVSEKLFF
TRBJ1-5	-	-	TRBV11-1	TGTGCCAGCAGCCCCGGGGTGGGTCAGCCCCAGCATTTT	CASSPGVGQPQHF
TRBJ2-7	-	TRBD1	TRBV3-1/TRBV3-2	TGTGCCAGCAGCCAAGGGACAGGGATGTACGAGCAGTACTTC	CASSQGTGMYEQYF
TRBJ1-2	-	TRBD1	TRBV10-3	TGTGCCATCAGTGGCGCACAGGGGGCTAGCTATGGCTACACCTTC	CAISGAQGASYGYTF
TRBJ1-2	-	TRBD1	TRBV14	TGTGCCAGCAGCTTACGGACAGGGTCCGGCTACACCTTC	CASSLRTGSGYTF
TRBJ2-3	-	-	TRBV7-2	TGTGCCAGCAACCAGGGTCTAACAGATACGCAGTATTTT	CASNQGLTDTQYF
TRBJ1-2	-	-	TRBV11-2	TGTGCCAGCAGTGGACAGCCGGGCCCCCAATTAACTAACTATGGCTACACCTTC	CASSGQPGPQLTNYGYTF
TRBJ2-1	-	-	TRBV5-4	TGTGCCAGCAGCTCTCTTGAAAGGAGTCTTGAGCAGTTCTTC	CASSSLERSLEQFF
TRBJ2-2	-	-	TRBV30	TGTGCCTGGAGTGTACGACTTTGGGGGGGCTACACCGGGGAGCTGTTTTTT	CAWSVRLWGGYTGELFF
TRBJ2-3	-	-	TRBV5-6	TGTGCCAGCAGCACCCAGGGATCAGATACGCAGTATTTT	CASSTQGSDTQYF
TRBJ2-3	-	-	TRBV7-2	TGTGCCAGCAGCTTAGCGCCGGGAGATACGCAGTATTTT	CASSLAPGDTQYF
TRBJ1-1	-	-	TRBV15	TGTGCCACCAGCAGAGATCTGCGGGTAACTGAAGCTTTCTTT	CATSRDLRVTEAFF
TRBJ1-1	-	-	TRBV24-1	TGTGCCACCATTTGGGGGGATAGTAACACTGAAGCTTTCTTT	CATIWGDSNTEAFF
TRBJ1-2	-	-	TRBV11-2	TGTGCCAGCAGCTTAGCACCGGGGGGGAACGGCTACACCTTC	CASSLAPGGNGYTF
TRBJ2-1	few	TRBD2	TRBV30	TGTGCCTGGAGCCCCCTAGCGGCGAGCTCCTACAATGAGCAGTTCTTC	CAWSPLAASSYNEQFF
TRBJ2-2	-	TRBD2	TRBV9	TGTGCCAGCAGCGTAGTAAGCGGGAGAACAACCGGGGAGCTGTTTTTT	CASSVVSGRTTGELFF
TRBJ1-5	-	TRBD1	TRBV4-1	TGCGCCAGCAGCCAAGACCCCCGGGACAGGGATCAGCCCCAGCATTTT	CASSQDPRDRDQPQHF
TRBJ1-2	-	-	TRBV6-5	TGTGCCACCCGGGGTGGCCCTCCCGACTATGGCTACACCTTC	CATRGGPPDYGYTF
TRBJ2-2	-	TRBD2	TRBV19	TGTGCCAGTAGTATGGGTGGCGGGAGTGGGGAGCTGTTTTTT	CASSMGGGSGELFF
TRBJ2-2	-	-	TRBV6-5	TGTGCCAGCAAGTTTGCAGAAGACACCGGGGAGCTGTTTTTT	CASKFAEDTGELFF
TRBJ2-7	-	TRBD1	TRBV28	TGTGCCAGCAGTGGCACCGGGACAGGAGGCTACGAGCAGTACTTC	CASSGTGTGGYEQYF
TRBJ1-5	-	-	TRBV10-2	TGCGCCAGCACTGAGGGCCCACTCCCGGCGGATCAGCCCCAGCATTTT	CASTEGPLPADQPQHF